These 16 T cell receptor beta chains originate from one sample sequenced in a study of cytomegalovirus exposure and HLA in healthy donors. The primer mix had 60 Vbeta and 13 Jbeta primers. The protocol was immunoSEQ multiplex PCR, while the TCRdb copy is restricted to in-frame clones and leaves out a portion. The data hold 130,000 or so clones, with around 82% observed a single time. Sequenced sample: PBMCs. The receptors were sampled from a young man in good health and CMV-seropositive.

By proportion, this clone is medium-sized. The chain links TRBV6-6 to TRBJ1-2; TRBD1 matches 7 bases. Germline loops: CDR1 MNHNY, CDR2 SVGAGI (reference sequence). This CDR3 has 16 amino acids. With V trimmed by 2 bases and J by 2 bases, 8 bases remained unmatched. CDR3: CASSYPGQWMNYGYTF. CDR3 bases: TGTGCCAGCAGTTACCCGGGACAGTGGATGAACTATGGCTACACCTTC.

Remarks on this clone: Other DNA sequences in this specimen translate into the identical CDR3. The chain couples TRBV29-1 to TRBJ2-7, with D hard to call. There are 14 residues in the CDR3. Germline values: CDR1 SQVTM, CDR2 ANQGSEA. Trimming shortened V by 5 bases and J by 3 bases, and 17 bases separated the two germline ends. CDR3 in DNA: TGCAGCGTTTCTACTCTACGCCCAAACTACGAGCAGTACTTC. Translation gives CSVSTLRPNYEQYF.

This clone was observed once. The chain uses TRBV2 and TRBJ2-7, with a weak D call TRBD1 (6 bases). The germline V gene encodes CDR1 SNHLY and CDR2 FYNNEI. Trimming took off 7 bases at V and 2 bases at J, with 15 bases between the two ends. This CDR3 has 14 amino acids. CDR3 residues: CASTPQGIPYEQYF. In DNA, the CDR3 is TGTGCCAGCACCCCGCAGGGGATTCCCTACGAGCAGTACTTC.

This chain links TRBV5-1 with TRBJ2-1, with D perhaps TRBD1 (6 bases). The ends were cut back, 0 bases at V and 5 bases at J, with 9 bases in the middle. Germline lookup yields CDR1 SGHRS and CDR2 YFSETQ. The CDR3 has 14 amino acids. As DNA, the CDR3 is TGCGCCAGCAGCTTGGGACAGGTTCACAATGAGCAGTTCTTC. Its protein product is CASSLGQVHNEQFF.

This clone was recorded only once. The CDR3 here is CASSLDARLMWNEQFF. DNA for the CDR3: TGTGCCAGCAGCTTAGACGCGCGGCTTATGTGGAATGAGCAGTTCTTC. The V gene is TRBV7-8, the J gene TRBJ2-1; D not resolved. The CDR3 has 16 amino acids. Trimming removed 1 base from V and 7 bases from J, with 17 bases in between. CDR1 and CDR2 (germline): SGHVS, FQNEAQ.

The chain has TRBV18 and TRBJ1-3, with 7 bases that match TRBD1. The junction had 7 bases not matched to a gene; V was cut back by 3 bases and J by 2 bases. This CDR3 comprises 16 residues. From germline, CDR1 is KGHSH and CDR2 LQKENI. The CDR3 loop is CASSPHPGQTGNTIYF. Written as DNA, the CDR3 is TGTGCCAGCTCACCCCACCCGGGACAGACTGGAAACACCATATATTTT.

The chain recombines TRBV7-9 with TRBJ1-1; a possible D gene is TRBD1 (5 bases). Germline V CDR1 and CDR2: SEHNR, FQNEAQ (reference sequence). The CDR3 has 12 amino acids. The V end lost 5 bases, the J end lost 3 bases, and 7 bases lay between the germline ends. CDR3 residues: CASSQGYTEAFF. The CDR3 nucleotides read TGTGCCAGCAGCCAGGGATACACTGAAGCTTTCTTT.

The chain couples TRBV27 to TRBJ1-2; D call uncertain. V was cut by 1 base and J by 6 bases, with 15 bases left in between. Germline V gives CDR1 MNHEY, CDR2 SMNVEV (reference sequence). This CDR3 has 15 residues. The CDR3 DNA is TGTGCCAGCAGTTTATTCGGGGTCCAGGAAGATGGCTACACCTTC. Encoded protein: CASSLFGVQEDGYTF.

The chain couples TRBV9 to TRBJ2-7; maybe TRBD1 (5 bases). With 0 bases removed from V and 0 bases from J, the gap between germline ends came to 10 bases. This CDR3 is 15 amino acids long. Germline V CDR1 and CDR2: SGDLS, YYNGEE. In DNA form, the CDR3 reads TGTGCCAGCAGCGTAGGGGTCGGACACTCCTACGAGCAGTACTTC. Its protein product is CASSVGVGHSYEQYF.

This sequence joins TRBV27 and TRBJ2-5; D not resolved. V dropped 6 bases and J dropped 3 bases, with 5 bases sitting between them. CDR1 and CDR2 (germline): MNHEY, SMNVEV (reference sequence). The CDR3 is 11 residues long. Here the CDR3 reads CASSYKETQYF. CDR3 bases: TGTGCCAGCAGCTATAAAGAGACCCAGTACTTC.

The chain uses TRBV27 and TRBJ2-7; TRBD2 agrees at 7 bases. The CDR3 consists of 16 residues. The germline V gene has CDR1 MNHEY and CDR2 SMNVEV (reference sequence). The J segment lost 3 bases and the V segment lost 0 bases, leaving 8 bases of the junction unmatched. CDR3 residues: CASSLSAGLGSYEQYF. CDR3 in DNA: TGTGCCAGCAGTTTATCAGCGGGATTAGGGAGCTACGAGCAGTACTTC.

V usage is TRBV28 and J usage is TRBJ1-1; 8 positions match TRBD1. Germline trimming cut 9 bases from V and 4 bases from J; bases unmatched to any gene: 16. Germline CDR1 MDHEN, CDR2 SYDVKM. The CDR3 length is 16 residues. The CDR3 loop is CASKQQGGMYGTEAFF. In DNA form, the CDR3 reads TGTGCCAGTAAGCAACAGGGGGGAATGTACGGCACTGAAGCTTTCTTT.

This clone appeared a few times. The J gene is TRBJ1-2, the V gene TRBV4-1; D remains ambiguous. The length of the CDR3 is 15 residues. V lost 0 bases to trimming and J lost 8 bases, with 16 bases between them. The germline V gene has CDR1 MGHRA and CDR2 YSYEKL. The DNA of the CDR3 is TGCGCCAGCAGCCAAGATCGGATGGAGGGTGGCGGCTACACCTTC. Protein sequence: CASSQDRMEGGGYTF.

This clone occurred once. J is TRBJ1-1 and V is TRBV15; 7 bases fit TRBD1. The ends lost 0 bases at V and 6 bases at J; junction bases unmatched: 13. The CDR3 has 17 residues. The germline CDR1 and CDR2 sequences are LNHNV and YYDKDF (reference sequence). The CDR3 here is CATSRETSLQGFAEAFF. As DNA, the CDR3 is TGTGCCACCAGCAGAGAAACAAGCTTACAGGGGTTTGCTGAAGCTTTCTTT.

The V gene is TRBV2, the J gene TRBJ1-1; 7 nucleotides line up with TRBD1. Germline V gene lookup returns CDR1 SNHLY and CDR2 FYNNEI. The junction had 7 bases not matched to a gene; V was cut back by 8 bases and J by 1 base. This CDR3 contains 14 residues. CDR3 protein: CASLPGQRNTEAFF. The CDR3 bases are TGTGCCAGCCTCCCGGGACAGCGGAACACTGAAGCTTTCTTT.

This clone was counted only a few times. The CDR3 sequence: CASSSPRSSTDTQYF. CDR3 coding DNA: TGTGCCAGCAGCTCGCCCAGATCTAGCACAGATACGCAGTATTTT. This chain uses TRBV7-9 with TRBJ2-3; D is undetermined. The V and J ends lost 4 bases and 0 bases respectively, with 11 bases between them. From germline, CDR1 is SEHNR and CDR2 FQNEAQ (reference sequence). The CDR3 has 15 residues.